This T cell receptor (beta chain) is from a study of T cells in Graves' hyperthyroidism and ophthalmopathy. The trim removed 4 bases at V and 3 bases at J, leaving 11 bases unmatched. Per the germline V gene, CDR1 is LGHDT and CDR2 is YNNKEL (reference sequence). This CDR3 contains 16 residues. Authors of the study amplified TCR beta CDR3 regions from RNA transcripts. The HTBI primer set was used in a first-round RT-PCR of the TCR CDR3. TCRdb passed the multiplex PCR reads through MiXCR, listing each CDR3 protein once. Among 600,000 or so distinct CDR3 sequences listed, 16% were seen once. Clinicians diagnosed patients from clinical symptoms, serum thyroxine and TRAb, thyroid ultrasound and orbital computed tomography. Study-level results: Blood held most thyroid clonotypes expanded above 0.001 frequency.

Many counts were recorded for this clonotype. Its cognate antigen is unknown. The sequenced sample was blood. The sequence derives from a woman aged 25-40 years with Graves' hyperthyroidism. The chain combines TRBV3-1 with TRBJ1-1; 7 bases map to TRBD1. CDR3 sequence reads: CASSRLSTGRDTEAFF. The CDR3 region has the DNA TGTGCCAGCAGCCGACTATCGACAGGGAGGGACACTGAAGCTTTCTTT.